This entry lists 20 T cell receptor beta chains sequenced from one sample in a study of T cells in Graves' hyperthyroidism and ophthalmopathy. Amplification yielded TCR beta CDR3 regions, with RNA transcripts as the source. When the TCR CDR3 underwent first-round RT-PCR, the HTBI primer set was used. Each CDR3 protein gets one entry after TCRdb re-called the multiplex PCR reads with MiXCR. Seen here are just under 750,000 distinct CDR3 sequences, roughly a third observed once, and the top ten hold roughly 30%. Sample: blood. All receptors derive from a woman aged 40 to 50 with Graves' hyperthyroidism.

Comments on this clonotype: One base away lies a much larger clone, so this may be a sequencing read error. V is TRBV11-2 and J is TRBJ2-5; 9 bases map to TRBD1. V trimming: 8 bases; J trimming: 4 bases; junction bases outside the gene matches: 8. Germline V gene data show CDR1 as SGHAT and CDR2 as FQNNGV. The CDR3 extends over 14 amino acids. Here the CDR3 DNA reads TGTGCCAGCGGCCATCCGGGACAGGGAGAGACCCAGTACTTC. Its protein is CASGHPGQGETQYF.

This chain uses TRBV19 with TRBJ1-2; 9 nucleotides line up with TRBD1. The length of the CDR3 is 15 residues. The ends lost 5 bases at V and 4 bases at J; junction bases unmatched: 8. In germline, CDR1 is LNHDA, CDR2 SQIVND (reference sequence). The CDR3 loop reads CASSAQGTGPYGYTF. CDR3 nucleotides: TGTGCCAGTAGTGCCCAAGGGACAGGGCCCTATGGCTACACCTTC.

The sample holds many counts of this clonotype. The chain recombines TRBV7-2 with TRBJ1-2; D unresolved. Trimming took 4 bases from V and 11 from J, leaving 17 bases between them. This CDR3 has 13 amino acids. CDR1 is SGHTA and CDR2 is FQGNSA in the germline V gene. The CDR3 DNA reads TGTGCCAGCAGCTCCCCCCTTTTGAGGCAGTACACCTTC. It yields the protein CASSSPLLRQYTF.

This chain uses TRBV10-3 with TRBJ1-2; no clear D. With 2 bases removed from V and 6 bases from J, the gap between germline ends came to 10 bases. CDR1 and CDR2 (germline): ENHRY, SYGVKD. The length of the CDR3 is 13 residues. The CDR3 protein is CAISEDARNGYTF. CDR3 sequence (DNA): TGTGCCATCAGTGAGGACGCGCGGAATGGCTACACCTTC.

The chain employs TRBV25-1 and TRBJ1-4, with 7 positions matching TRBD1. CDR3 length: 15 residues. Germline loops: CDR1 MGHDK, CDR2 SYGVNS. V shed 6 bases, J shed 3 bases, and the junction held 7 bases outside the gene matches. CDR3 protein: CASSKAGTANEKLFF. The CDR3 bases are TGTGCCAGCAGCAAAGCCGGGACAGCTAATGAAAAACTGTTTTTT.

This clonotype was detected ten times or more. CDR3 in amino acids: CATSTGNYGYTF. The DNA for the CDR3 is TGTGCCACCAGTACAGGGAACTATGGCTACACCTTC. This chain connects TRBV24-1 to TRBJ1-2, with a possible D match to TRBD1 (6 bases). CDR3 length equals 12 residues. Between the trimmed V and J ends, which lost 6 bases and 2 bases, there was a span of 6 bases. CDR1 and CDR2 from the germline V gene are KGHDR and SFDVKD.

The rearrangement joins TRBV12-3 or TRBV12-4 to TRBJ1-6, with 7 bases identical to TRBD1. The CDR3 sequence is 13 residues long. The V segment lost 11 bases and the J segment 6 bases; nucleotides outside the gene matches: 7. In DNA form, the CDR3 reads TGTGCCGGTGGACAGGACCTTAATTCACCCCTCCACTTT. This codes for CAGGQDLNSPLHF.

This clonotype was seen ten or more times. V gene TRBV19 combines with J gene TRBJ2-7; tentatively, D is TRBD2 (6 bases). CDR1 and CDR2 (germline): LNHDA, SQIVND (reference sequence). Deletions cut 8 bases from V and 13 bases from J, with 24 bases between. The CDR3 loop spans 13 amino acids. CDR3 nucleotide sequence: TGTGCCAGTTCTCCCGTCAGTCGCCGGGAGATATACTTC. Residues: CASSPVSRREIYF.

This chain uses TRBV10-1 with TRBJ1-5; D call uncertain. Trimming removed 2 bases at V and 5 bases at J, with 7 bases between. Germline CDR1 reads WNHNN; CDR2 reads SYGVQD (reference sequence). The CDR3 consists of 13 residues. The CDR3 nucleotides read TGCGCCAGCAGTGAGGGGGTCTATCAGCCCCAGCATTTT. This translates into CASSEGVYQPQHF.

This chain uses TRBV6-5 with TRBJ2-6; 9 nucleotides align to TRBD1. Trimming at V came to 5 bases and at J to 4 bases, leaving 12 bases not matched to a gene. This CDR3 comprises 18 residues. The germline V gene encodes CDR1 MNHEY and CDR2 SVGAGI. CDR3 region: CASSEFPGQGSGANVLTF. CDR3 in DNA: TGTGCCAGCAGTGAATTCCCGGGACAGGGTTCCGGGGCCAACGTCCTGACTTTC.

This clonotype was counted a few times. The chain uses TRBV11-2 and TRBJ2-6; 12 bases line up with TRBD1. Germline CDR1 reads SGHAT; CDR2 reads FQNNGV. This CDR3 comprises 16 residues. V lost 5 bases and J lost 4; bases outside the gene matches: 3. The CDR3 here is CASSLGQGAGANVLTF. The CDR3 DNA is TGTGCCAGCAGCCTGGGACAGGGGGCCGGGGCCAACGTCCTGACTTTC. Combining the CDR3 with reference TRBV11-2 and TRBJ2-6 gives the whole variable domain EAGVAQSPRYKIIEKRQSVAFWCNPISGHATLYWYQQILGQGPKLLIQFQNNGVVDDSQLPKDRFSAERLKGVDSTLKIQPAKLEDSAVYLCASSLGQGAGANVLTFGAGSRLTVL.

The sample holds a few counts of this clonotype. The chain joins TRBV11-2 to TRBJ1-2, with 8 bases that match TRBD1. CDR3 length: 14 residues. Germline assignment: CDR1 SGHAT and CDR2 FQNNGV. Unmatched junction bases numbered 6, after V lost 7 bases and J lost 2 bases. Written as DNA, the CDR3 is TGTGCCAGCACCTTCGGACAGGGAAACTATGGCTACACCTTC. Protein sequence: CASTFGQGNYGYTF.

This clonotype appeared a few times. This sequence joins TRBV19 and TRBJ1-1; no clear D. Trimming cost V 4 bases and J 1 base, with 13 bases left between them. The germline V gene encodes CDR1 LNHDA and CDR2 SQIVND (reference sequence). CDR3 length equals 15 residues. The CDR3 sequence: CASSTRGVGNTEAFF. CDR3 bases: TGTGCCAGTAGTACCCGCGGAGTTGGGAACACTGAAGCTTTCTTT.

This clonotype was recorded once. It may be a read error: a sequence one base away is much more abundant. The V call is TRBV13, the J call TRBJ1-4, with unresolved D. The CDR3 has 16 amino acids. Trimming removed 5 bases at V and 12 bases at J, with 25 bases between. From germline, CDR1 is PRHDT and CDR2 FYEKMQ (reference sequence). This chain's CDR3 is CASSRLSEEVGEELFF. In DNA, the CDR3 is TGTGCCAGCAGCCGCCTCTCCGAGGAGGTTGGCGAAGAACTGTTTTTT.

The rearrangement links TRBV6-5 to TRBJ1-3; D call uncertain. In germline, CDR1 is MNHEY, CDR2 SVGAGI. The CDR3 is 15 residues long. Deletions cut 6 bases from V and 0 bases from J, with 12 bases between. The CDR3 bases are TGTGCCAGCAGGAAGGGCCGCCTCTCTGGAAACACCATATATTTT. Translated: CASRKGRLSGNTIYF.

This rearrangement joins TRBV7-2 to TRBJ2-5; 9 nucleotides align to TRBD1. The CDR3 extends over 16 amino acids. Germline V gives CDR1 SGHTA, CDR2 FQGNSA. Germline trimming cut 1 base from V and 5 bases from J; bases unmatched to any gene: 8. CDR3 region: CASSLGWTGDGETQYF. Here the CDR3 DNA reads TGTGCCAGCAGCTTAGGATGGACAGGGGATGGGGAGACCCAGTACTTC. Variable domain in full (rest from reference TRBV7-2 and TRBJ2-5): GAGVSQSPSNKVTEKGKDVELRCDPISGHTALYWYRQSLGQGLEFLIYFQGNSAPDKSGLPSDRFSAERTGGSVSTLTIQRTQQEDSAVYLCASSLGWTGDGETQYFGPGTRLLVL.

This clonotype was seen more than once but under ten times. CDR3 sequence: CASKEQSNQPQHF. CDR3 DNA sequence: TGTGCCAGCAAAGAACAGAGCAATCAGCCCCAGCATTTT. This chain joins TRBV6-5 and TRBJ1-5; D is unresolved. The CDR3 has 13 residues. V was clipped by 7 bases and J by 1 base, with 8 bases between them. Germline assignment: CDR1 MNHEY and CDR2 SVGAGI.

Many counts were recorded for this clonotype. This chain links TRBV10-3 with TRBJ2-2; 9 nucleotides align to TRBD2. The CDR3 extends over 15 amino acids. Germline loops: CDR1 ENHRY, CDR2 SYGVKD. J lost 3 bases, V lost 3 bases, and 2 bases had no gene match. CDR3 coding DNA: TGTGCCATCAGTGATAGCGGGGGTGACACCGGGGAGCTGTTTTTT. Amino acid sequence: CAISDSGGDTGELFF.

This clonotype was recorded a few times. The DNA for the CDR3 is TGCAGGGCGTATGAAGGGGCGGGGGGCTACACCTTC. Protein: CRAYEGAGGYTF. The J gene is TRBJ1-2, the V gene TRBV20-1, with a possible D match to TRBD1 (5 bases). The CDR3 loop spans 12 amino acids. CDR1 DFQATT and CDR2 SNEGSKA come from the germline V gene (reference sequence).

At least ten counts were recorded for this clonotype. The CDR3 coding sequence is TGTGCCAGCAGTTACATCGACCCTTTTCCGAGGCCTGAAGCTTTCTTT. It specifies CASSYIDPFPRPEAFF. This rearrangement joins TRBV6-6 to TRBJ1-1; no reliable D call. Trimming left V 2 bases short and J 6 bases short, with 19 bases between. The CDR3 is made up of 16 amino acids. In germline, CDR1 is MNHNY, CDR2 SVGAGI (reference sequence).